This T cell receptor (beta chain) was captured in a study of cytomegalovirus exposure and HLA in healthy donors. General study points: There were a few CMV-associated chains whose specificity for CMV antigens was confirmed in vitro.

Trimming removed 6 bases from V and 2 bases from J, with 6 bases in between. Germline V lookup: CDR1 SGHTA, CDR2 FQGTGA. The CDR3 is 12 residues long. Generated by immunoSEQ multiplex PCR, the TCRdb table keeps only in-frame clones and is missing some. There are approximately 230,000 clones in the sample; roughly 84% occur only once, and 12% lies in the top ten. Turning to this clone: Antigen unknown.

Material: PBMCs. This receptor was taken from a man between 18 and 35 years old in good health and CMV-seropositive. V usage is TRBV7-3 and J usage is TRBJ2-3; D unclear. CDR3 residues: CASSSSTDTQYF. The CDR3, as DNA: TGTGCCAGCAGTTCCTCCACAGATACGCAGTATTTT. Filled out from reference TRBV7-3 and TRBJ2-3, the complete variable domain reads GAGVSQTPSNKVTEKGKYVELRCDPISGHTALYWYRQSLGQGPEFLIYFQGTGAADDSGLPNDRFFAVRPEGSVSTLKIQRTERGDSAVYLCASSSSTDTQYFGPGTRLTVL.